The 10 T cell receptor beta chains below were found in one sample sequenced in a study of spatial heterogeneity in lung cancer. One entry per CDR3 protein, called by TCRdb with MiXCR from the 5' RACE reads. This sample has about 52,000 distinct CDR3 sequences, with around 7% found just once. Regarding time point: blood at routine non-recurrence follow-up after resection. Sequencing was performed on whole RNA extracted from tumor and nontumor lung tissue, or from frozen PBMC, and the material was left unsorted. Sequencing was performed on PBMCs, taken at follow-up. Receptors originate from a female donor with early-stage non-small cell lung cancer.

This sequence joins TRBV12-3 or TRBV12-4 and TRBJ2-5; no clear D. The length of the CDR3 is 14 residues. Trimming took off 7 bases at V and 8 bases at J, with 20 bases between the two ends. CDR3 loop: CASTTSLGPGTQYF. Here the CDR3 DNA reads TGTGCCAGCACCACTTCGCTAGGACCTGGAACCCAGTACTTC.

This clonotype was detected ten times or more. The V call is TRBV7-3, the J call TRBJ2-3; TRBD1 matches 9 bases. Germline-derived CDR1 and CDR2 are SGHTA and FQGTGA. Trimming removed 4 bases from V and 4 bases from J; junction bases left unmatched: 9. The CDR3 runs to 16 residues. CDR3: CASSSGQGRGADTQYF. The CDR3 DNA is TGTGCCAGCAGCTCGGGACAGGGTAGAGGCGCAGATACGCAGTATTTT. The full variable domain, completed using reference TRBV7-3 and TRBJ2-3, is GAGVSQTPSNKVTEKGKYVELRCDPISGHTALYWYRQSLGQGPEFLIYFQGTGAADDSGLPNDRFFAVRPEGSVSTLKIQRTERGDSAVYLCASSSGQGRGADTQYFGPGTRLTVL.

This clonotype was seen ten or more times. The V gene is TRBV29-1, the J gene TRBJ1-6; D gene uncertain. CDR1 and CDR2 (germline): SQVTM, ANQGSEA. V was cut by 6 bases and J by 8 bases, with 17 bases left in between. The CDR3 length is 14 residues. CDR3 DNA: TGCAGCGTCGCCATCGGGAACGGGGATTCACCCCTCCACTTT. Protein: CSVAIGNGDSPLHF.

The table lists this clonotype with many counts. This chain uses TRBV7-6 with TRBJ2-1; D is perhaps TRBD1 or TRBD2 (5 bases each). This CDR3 is 13 amino acids long. V was trimmed by 1 base and J by 11 bases, leaving 12 bases between them. Germline values: CDR1 SGHVS, CDR2 FNYEAQ. The CDR3 reads CASSLGGTPQQFF. The CDR3 nucleotides read TGTGCCAGCAGCTTAGGGGGGACCCCTCAGCAGTTCTTC.

This clonotype was counted many times. The chain uses TRBV20-1 and TRBJ2-7; D remains unclear. The germline V gene encodes CDR1 DFQATT and CDR2 SNEGSKA (reference sequence). The CDR3 has 12 residues. Trimming shortened V by 5 bases and J by 3 bases, and 11 bases separated the two germline ends. In DNA form, the CDR3 reads TGCAGTGCTCGTCAACCCAACTACGAGCAGTACTTC. This gives the protein CSARQPNYEQYF.

This clonotype occurred a few times. V and J are TRBV12-3 or TRBV12-4 and TRBJ1-5; D remains unclear. Trimming left V 8 bases short and J 3 bases short, with 11 bases between. The CDR3 totals 13 residues. This chain's CDR3 is CASLKGPNQPQHF. The CDR3 bases are TGTGCCAGCCTGAAAGGCCCCAATCAGCCCCAGCATTTT.

This clonotype was found a few times. This chain links TRBV5-6 with TRBJ2-4, with D hard to call. The ends were cut back, 4 bases at V and 4 bases at J, with 12 bases in the middle. This CDR3 spans 14 amino acids. Looked up from germline, CDR1 is SGHDT and CDR2 is YYEEEE. The DNA of the CDR3 is TGTGCCAGCAGCGGGTGGGGATTTAAAAACATTCAGTACTTC. It specifies CASSGWGFKNIQYF.

The rearrangement uses TRBV14 and TRBJ2-2; D unclear. The CDR3 sequence is 15 residues long. Looked up from germline, CDR1 is SGHDN and CDR2 is FVKESK. Trimming removed 4 bases from V and 4 bases from J, with 13 bases in between. The CDR3 DNA sequence: TGTGCCAGCAGCCGATTCGAGCCGAGCACCGGGGAGCTGTTTTTT. This codes for CASSRFEPSTGELFF. Variable domain in full (rest from reference TRBV14 and TRBJ2-2): EAGVTQFPSHSVIEKGQTVTLRCDPISGHDNLYWYRRVMGKEIKFLLHFVKESKQDESGMPNNRFLAERTGGTYSTLKVQPAELEDSGVYFCASSRFEPSTGELFFGEGSRLTVL.

In this sample, this clonotype turned up many times. The chain couples TRBV29-1 to TRBJ2-1, with D possibly matching TRBD2 (6 bases). The CDR3 is made up of 13 amino acids. V was shortened by 6 bases and J by 5 bases, with 14 bases between the two germline ends. CDR1 and CDR2 (germline): SQVTM, ANQGSEA. CDR3 DNA: TGCAGCGTCGGGAGTTATTCAAACAATGAGCAGTTCTTC. Translated, it gives CSVGSYSNNEQFF.

In its sample, this clonotype was seen many times. This chain uses TRBV21-1 with TRBJ2-1; no DNA check was done on the table's D call, TRBD1. TRBV21-1 is assigned pseudogene status. The CDR3 loop spans 16 amino acids. Written as DNA, the CDR3 is TGTGCCAGCAGCGAAGGACAGGGTAAGAACTGCGATGAGCAGTTCTTC. Amino acids: CASSEGQGKNCDEQFF.